This entry lists 25 T cell receptor beta chains sequenced from one sample in a study of siplizumab effects on memory and regulatory T cells. Clones were read by immunoSEQ multiplex PCR, and TCRdb kept only the in-frame ones, dropping some. Of some 100,000 clones in the sample, approximately 96% are singletons; the top ten hold 0.025% to 0.035%. Sequencing was carried out using naive CD4+ T cells sorted from blood. The source of these receptors is a human donor in good health.

The rearrangement uses TRBV28 and TRBJ1-1; 10 nucleotides agree with TRBD1. Germline CDR1 MDHEN, CDR2 SYDVKM. The CDR3 totals 14 residues. V shed 6 bases, J shed 5 bases, and the junction held 6 bases outside the gene matches. CDR3 in amino acids: CASRRDRGGTEAFF. The CDR3 region has the DNA TGTGCCAGCAGGAGGGACAGGGGAGGGACTGAAGCTTTCTTT.

This chain links TRBV7-9 with TRBJ2-1; D not certain. Deletions cut 7 bases from V and 7 bases from J, with 11 bases between. Germline CDR1 reads SEHNR; CDR2 reads FQNEAQ (reference sequence). The CDR3 consists of 12 residues. The CDR3, as DNA: TGTGCCAGCACGCCAGTGAGGAATGAGCAGTTCTTC. Protein product: CASTPVRNEQFF.

The V call is TRBV27, the J call TRBJ2-3, with 8 bases that match TRBD2. The CDR3 consists of 14 residues. The V segment lost 4 bases and the J segment 6 bases; nucleotides outside the gene matches: 6. From germline, CDR1 is MNHEY and CDR2 SMNVEV (reference sequence). CDR3 sequence: CASSSPRGGDTQYF. As DNA, the CDR3 is TGTGCCAGCAGTTCCCCACGGGGGGGCGATACGCAGTATTTT.

The J gene is TRBJ2-3, the V gene TRBV10-3; a weak D match, TRBD1 (5 bases). With 6 bases removed from V and 1 base from J, the gap between germline ends came to 8 bases. This CDR3 contains 13 residues. Germline-derived CDR1 and CDR2 are ENHRY and SYGVKD. CDR3 protein: CAISRERTDTQYF. In DNA, the CDR3 is TGTGCCATCAGCAGGGAACGCACAGATACGCAGTATTTT.

This clone was recorded a few times. The CDR3 region is CATARTGYEQYF. The CDR3 DNA reads TGTGCCACCGCCCGGACTGGCTACGAGCAGTACTTC. This chain joins TRBV2 and TRBJ2-7, with D possibly TRBD2 on 5 matching bases. CDR1 and CDR2 from the germline V gene are SNHLY and FYNNEI. The CDR3 consists of 12 residues. V lost 10 bases and J 3 bases, leaving 13 bases between the germline ends.

The chain is built from TRBV15 and TRBJ2-3, with D perhaps matching TRBD2 (6 bases). Germline assignment: CDR1 LNHNV and CDR2 YYDKDF (reference sequence). V was trimmed by 1 base and J by 3 bases, leaving 8 bases between them. CDR3 length: 14 residues. CDR3 amino acids: CATSRAGETDTQYF. CDR3 bases: TGTGCCACCAGCAGAGCGGGGGAGACAGATACGCAGTATTTT.

This CDR3 is CASSYSPRRASYEQYF. The DNA of the CDR3 is TGTGCCAGCAGTTACTCTCCCCGCAGGGCATCCTACGAGCAGTACTTC. This chain uses TRBV6-5 with TRBJ2-7; a weak D match, TRBD1 (5 bases). CDR3 size: 16 residues. The V gene's germline CDR1 is MNHEY and CDR2 SVGAGI. The V end lost 0 bases, the J end lost 1 base, and 13 bases lay between the germline ends.

The CDR3 sequence: CASTPQTDTQYF. In DNA, the CDR3 is TGTGCCAGCACCCCCCAGACAGATACGCAGTATTTT. The V gene is TRBV6-1, the J gene TRBJ2-3, with D unclear. The germline V gene has CDR1 MNHNS and CDR2 SASEGT. V lost 7 bases to trimming and J lost 3 bases, with 8 bases between them. This CDR3 is built from 12 residues.

The chain links TRBV28 to TRBJ2-1; D not resolved. This CDR3 is 12 amino acids long. Deletions cut 5 bases from V and 6 bases from J, with 8 bases between. CDR1 is MDHEN and CDR2 is SYDVKM in the germline V gene. CDR3 residues: CASSTYFNEQFF. As DNA, the CDR3 is TGTGCCAGCAGTACTTATTTCAATGAGCAGTTCTTC.

This clone was seen once. The CDR3 loop reads CASRWRHQHETQYF. The CDR3 DNA reads as TGTGCCAGCAGATGGAGGCACCAGCATGAGACCCAGTACTTC. The chain is built from TRBV7-2 and TRBJ2-5, with D maybe TRBD2 (5 bases). The germline V gene has CDR1 SGHTA and CDR2 FQGNSA. There are 14 residues in the CDR3. Trimming took off 6 bases at V and 5 bases at J, with 16 bases between the two ends.

The chain combines TRBV11-3 with TRBJ2-7, with a possible D match to TRBD1 (6 bases). The CDR3 sequence is 14 residues long. V lost 3 bases and J lost 1, with 10 bases in between. CDR1 is SGHNT and CDR2 is YENEEA in the germline V gene. The CDR3 sequence is CASSFTGSSYEQYF. CDR3 DNA: TGTGCCAGCAGCTTTACAGGGAGTTCCTACGAGCAGTACTTC.

This clone was counted a single time. The chain links TRBV7-2 to TRBJ2-2, with D hard to call. V lost 0 bases to trimming and J lost 6 bases, with 8 bases between them. Germline V gene lookup returns CDR1 SGHTA and CDR2 FQGNSA. There are 14 residues in the CDR3. As DNA, the CDR3 is TGTGCCAGCAGCTTAGCCCCCGGTCCCGGGGAGCTGTTTTTT. This sequence encodes CASSLAPGPGELFF.

In its sample, this clone was seen once. The J gene is TRBJ2-1, the V gene TRBV2; TRBD1 matches 8 bases. CDR1 and CDR2 (germline): SNHLY, FYNNEI. The CDR3 runs to 15 residues. J gave up 0 bases and V 5 bases, and 3 bases lay outside the gene matches. Here the CDR3 DNA reads TGTGCCAGCAGTAGGGACAGGAGCTCCTACAATGAGCAGTTCTTC. Its translation is CASSRDRSSYNEQFF.

The chain links TRBV5-4 to TRBJ2-1; D ambiguous. Germline V gene sequence: CDR1 SGHNT, CDR2 YYREEE (reference sequence). This CDR3 is built from 15 residues. The V end was cut by 5 bases, the J end by 0 bases, with 12 bases between. CDR3 sequence reads: CASSQTINSYNEQFF. CDR3 nucleotide sequence: TGTGCCAGCAGTCAGACAATTAACTCCTACAATGAGCAGTTCTTC.

J is TRBJ2-7 and V is TRBV27, with 7 bases aligning to TRBD1. The CDR3 runs to 15 residues. Trimming took 4 bases from V and 0 from J; bases not matched to a gene: 6. Per germline, CDR1 MNHEY and CDR2 SMNVEV (reference sequence). This chain's CDR3 is CASSYTGDLSYEQYF. As DNA, the CDR3 is TGTGCCAGCAGTTATACAGGGGACCTCTCCTACGAGCAGTACTTC.

This sequence joins TRBV19 and TRBJ2-5; 8 bases align to TRBD2. This CDR3 is built from 15 residues. CDR1 and CDR2 (germline): LNHDA, SQIVND (reference sequence). The V and J ends lost 5 bases and 5 bases, in that order; junction bases with no gene match: 10. CDR3 bases: TGTGCCAGTAGTGCCCTCGGGGGGGTCGGCGAGACCCAGTACTTC. It yields the protein CASSALGGVGETQYF. The whole variable domain, remainder taken from reference TRBV19 and TRBJ2-5, is DGGITQSPKYLFRKEGQNVTLSCEQNLNHDAMYWYRQDPGQGLRLIYYSQIVNDFQKGDIAEGYSVSREKKESFPLTVTSAQKNPTAFYLCASSALGGVGETQYFGPGTRLLVL.

The chain links TRBV6-5 to TRBJ1-1; D is ambiguous. Germline V gives CDR1 MNHEY, CDR2 SVGAGI. CDR3 length: 11 residues. Trimming left V 3 bases short and J 8 bases short, with 7 bases between. The CDR3 bases are TGTGCCAGCAGTTATCACGCCGAAGCTTTCTTT. Its protein product is CASSYHAEAFF.

The chain carries TRBV19 and TRBJ1-1; no definite D call. The ends were cut back, 6 bases at V and 1 base at J, with 15 bases in the middle. CDR1 and CDR2 from the germline V gene are LNHDA and SQIVND (reference sequence). The CDR3 is 15 amino acids. CDR3 sequence: CASRSFRTANTEAFF. In nucleotides, the CDR3 is TGTGCCAGTAGATCGTTCCGGACCGCGAACACTGAAGCTTTCTTT.

The rearrangement joins TRBV29-1 to TRBJ1-6; unclear D gene. Germline-derived CDR1 and CDR2 are SQVTM and ANQGSEA. The germline V and J ends were trimmed by 4 bases and 2 bases, with 9 bases remaining between them. The length of the CDR3 is 14 residues. The CDR3, as DNA: TGCAGCGTTGTCGAGGGAGCCTATAATTCACCCCTCCACTTT. Translating it yields CSVVEGAYNSPLHF.

This rearrangement joins TRBV10-3 to TRBJ1-2, with D unresolved. The CDR3 spans 12 residues. Germline V gene data show CDR1 as ENHRY and CDR2 as SYGVKD. Trimming shortened V by 2 bases and J by 4 bases, and 5 bases separated the two germline ends. The CDR3 sequence: CAISEASYGYTF. The CDR3 coding sequence is TGTGCCATCAGTGAGGCCAGCTATGGCTACACCTTC.

This clone was recorded once. The CDR3 DNA reads TGTGCCAGCAGCCGACAGGGACTCACTGAAGCTTTCTTT. It codes for CASSRQGLTEAFF. V gene TRBV11-3 combines with J gene TRBJ1-1, with 7 bases aligning to TRBD1. The CDR3 length is 13 residues. Germline loops: CDR1 SGHNT, CDR2 YENEEA. The V gene end was trimmed by 5 bases and the J gene end by 4 bases; junction bases not matched to a gene: 4.

The chain links TRBV18 to TRBJ1-1; tentative D call: TRBD1 (5 bases). This CDR3 spans 16 amino acids. The V end was cut by 2 bases, the J end by 3 bases, with 16 bases between. Germline-derived CDR1 and CDR2 are KGHSH and LQKENI. The CDR3 loop reads CASSPKFDGADTEAFF. In nucleotides, the CDR3 is TGTGCCAGCTCACCAAAATTCGACGGGGCAGACACTGAAGCTTTCTTT.

The J gene is TRBJ2-3, the V gene TRBV19; 7 positions agree with TRBD2. The CDR3 has 16 residues. Germline values: CDR1 LNHDA, CDR2 SQIVND (reference sequence). The J segment lost 4 bases and the V segment lost 5 bases, leaving 12 bases of the junction unmatched. The CDR3 is CASSLRTSPQPDTQYF. CDR3 nucleotides: TGTGCCAGTAGTTTAAGGACTAGTCCCCAACCAGATACGCAGTATTTT.

V gene TRBV7-9 combines with J gene TRBJ1-5; tentatively, D is TRBD1 (5 bases). The V and J ends lost 1 base and 6 bases respectively, with 10 bases between them. Germline V gene lookup returns CDR1 SEHNR and CDR2 FQNEAQ (reference sequence). The CDR3 consists of 14 residues. CDR3 DNA: TGTGCCAGCAGCTTAGATGGGGGTACTCAGCCCCAGCATTTT. It specifies CASSLDGGTQPQHF.

This clone was detected once. The rearrangement joins TRBV12-5 to TRBJ1-6; 7 nucleotides line up with TRBD1. CDR1 and CDR2 from the germline V gene are LGHNT and FRNRAP. The CDR3 consists of 14 residues. J was trimmed by 10 bases and V by 4 bases; bases with no gene match: 7. The CDR3 DNA is TGTGCTAGTGGTTGGGACAGTATTAGGTCACCCCTCCACTTT. It is translated as CASGWDSIRSPLHF. Variable domain in full (rest from reference TRBV12-5 and TRBJ1-6): DARVTQTPRHKVTEMGQEVTMRCQPILGHNTVFWYRQTMMQGLELLAYFRNRAPLDDSGMPKDRFSAEMPDATLATLKIQPSEPRDSAVYFCASGWDSIRSPLHFGNGTRLTVT.